These 13 T cell receptor beta chains share one sample of origin, sequenced in a study of shared clonotypes between healthy human individuals. Data came from immunoSEQ multiplex PCR; TCRdb stores just in-frame clones and leaves some out. The table lists about 460,000 clones, roughly 80% of them singletons. Sequenced material: PBMCs. The receptor source for this set is a woman in her forties in good health. Some clones in this sample may be carry-over from other donors' samples.

V usage is TRBV7-9 and J usage is TRBJ2-2, with 11 nucleotides matching TRBD2. Germline CDR1 reads SEHNR; CDR2 reads FQNEAQ (reference sequence). The CDR3 consists of 17 residues. V shed 5 bases, J shed 1 base, and the junction held 6 bases outside the gene matches. The CDR3 loop is CASSLDLAGGNTGELFF. The DNA for the CDR3 is TGTGCCAGCAGCCTCGATCTAGCGGGAGGGAACACCGGGGAGCTGTTTTTT. The full variable domain, its missing parts supplied by reference TRBV7-9 and TRBJ2-2, is DTGVSQNPRHKITKRGQNVTFRCDPISEHNRLYWYRQTLGQGPEFLTYFQNEAQLEKSRLLSDRFSAERPKGSFSTLEIQRTEQGDSAMYLCASSLDLAGGNTGELFFGEGSRLTVL.

The V and J genes are TRBV11-2 and TRBJ2-3, with a possible D match to TRBD2 (5 bases). The CDR3 covers 14 residues. Germline V gene data show CDR1 as SGHAT and CDR2 as FQNNGV. V was clipped by 4 bases and J by 0 bases, with 8 bases between them. The CDR3 protein is CASSWERSTDTQYF. CDR3 DNA: TGTGCCAGCAGCTGGGAGCGGAGCACAGATACGCAGTATTTT.

This clone was picked up many times. The chain carries TRBV6-5 and TRBJ2-1; tentatively, D is TRBD1 (5 bases). The germline V and J ends were trimmed by 5 bases and 1 base, with 12 bases remaining between them. Germline values: CDR1 MNHEY, CDR2 SVGAGI. CDR3 size: 15 residues. CDR3 DNA sequence: TGTGCCAGCAGTCGACAGTTCTTTTCCTACAATGAGCAGTTCTTC. It is translated as CASSRQFFSYNEQFF.

Many counts were recorded for this clone. This same CDR3 is encoded by further DNA sequences in the sample. The gene calls are TRBV30 and TRBJ2-7; a weak D match, TRBD1 (6 bases). Trimming pared 2 bases from V and 5 bases from J, leaving 16 bases between. The CDR3 runs to 14 residues. The germline gives CDR1 GTSNPN, CDR2 SVGIG (reference sequence). DNA of the CDR3: TGTGCCTGGAGTCCAGGGGTAGGGGCGAACGAGCAGTACTTC. It codes for CAWSPGVGANEQYF.

A note on this clone: It differs at one base from a far larger clone, so likely a read error. The V gene is TRBV18, the J gene TRBJ1-2; D might be TRBD1 (6 bases). The CDR3 length is 17 residues. In germline, CDR1 is KGHSH, CDR2 LQKENI. CDR3 in amino acids: CASSRTGPSQGYYSYTF. CDR3 nucleotide sequence: TGTGCCAGCTCACGAACAGGGCCCTCCCAGGGCTACTATAGCTACACCTTC.

The V gene is TRBV4-1, the J gene TRBJ2-7; D remains unclear. Deletions cut 3 bases from V and 5 bases from J, with 14 bases between. Germline V CDR1 and CDR2: MGHRA, YSYEKL. This CDR3 spans 14 amino acids. This CDR3 reads CASSQMLDRHEQYF. In DNA form, the CDR3 reads TGCGCCAGCAGCCAGATGCTCGACCGCCACGAGCAGTACTTC.

The genes are TRBV9 and TRBJ1-3, with no clear D. The CDR3 length is 14 residues. Germline V CDR1 and CDR2: SGDLS, YYNGEE. The V gene lost 0 bases and the J gene lost 2 bases, with 6 bases spanning the gap. The CDR3: CASSVAGTGNTIYF. The CDR3 coding sequence is TGTGCCAGCAGCGTAGCCGGAACTGGAAACACCATATATTTT.

V and J are TRBV7-2 and TRBJ2-7; D is perhaps TRBD1 (6 bases). Germline loops: CDR1 SGHTA, CDR2 FQGNSA. The CDR3 has 14 residues. The V and J ends lost 0 bases and 2 bases respectively, with 8 bases between them. The CDR3 loop reads CASSLAGHTYEQYF. Written as DNA, the CDR3 is TGTGCCAGCAGCTTAGCGGGACATACCTACGAGCAGTACTTC.

This clone showed up many times. The CDR3 DNA sequence: TGTGCCAGCAGCCTGAGGACCGCAGAAACGGGCTACACCTTC. This gives the protein CASSLRTAETGYTF. The gene calls are TRBV6-1 and TRBJ1-2; D remains unclear. CDR1 is MNHNS and CDR2 is SASEGT in the germline V gene. Trimming pared 6 bases from V and 8 bases from J, leaving 19 bases between. The CDR3 sequence is 14 residues long.

This chain links TRBV28 with TRBJ2-7; D not certain. The CDR3 is 12 amino acids. V dropped 6 bases and J dropped 7 bases, with 13 bases sitting between them. Germline CDR1 reads MDHEN; CDR2 reads SYDVKM. In nucleotides, the CDR3 is TGTGCCAGCAGCTCCTACCTCGGGGAGCAGTACTTC. This translates into CASSSYLGEQYF.

For this clone: Given a much more abundant clone one base away, this may be a read error. The chain has TRBV18 and TRBJ2-6; D ambiguous. Trimming pared 6 bases from V and 2 bases from J, leaving 11 bases between. Per germline, CDR1 KGHSH and CDR2 LQKENI. CDR3 length: 15 residues. The CDR3 here is CASSSDTAGANVLTF. CDR3 DNA sequence: TGTGCCAGCTCCAGTGACACGGCTGGGGCCAACGTCCTGACTTTC.

Details on this clone: Distinct nucleotide sequences in the sample also encode this CDR3. The chain recombines TRBV25-1 with TRBJ2-5; D not resolved. The CDR3 contains 11 residues. The V end was cut by 4 bases, the J end by 4 bases, with 4 bases between. CDR1 MGHDK and CDR2 SYGVNS come from the germline V gene. Here the CDR3 reads CASSVGETQYF. As DNA, the CDR3 is TGTGCCAGCAGTGTGGGAGAGACCCAGTACTTC.

Many counts were recorded for this clone. The same CDR3 is also encoded by other DNA sequences in this sample. This sequence joins TRBV28 and TRBJ1-5; unclear D gene. This CDR3 spans 15 amino acids. Trimming removed 2 bases from V and 0 bases from J, with 8 bases in between. The germline V gene encodes CDR1 MDHEN and CDR2 SYDVKM. The DNA of the CDR3 is TGTGCCAGCAGTTTAGGCAGGCTTAGCAATCAGCCCCAGCATTTT. This encodes CASSLGRLSNQPQHF.